This paragraph covers one T cell receptor beta chain sequence. Antigen: not known. This specimen belongs to a study of OX40 agonist ivuxolimab in advanced cancers. Study-level background: One patient with hepatocellular carcinoma and two with cutaneous melanoma, three in all, had partial responses. Findings and limits, study-wide: The average count of expanded clones was higher among CD8+ T cells than among CD4+.

Trimming took off 5 bases at V and 3 bases at J, with 13 bases between the two ends. The germline V gene encodes CDR1 SEHNR and CDR2 FQNEAQ (reference sequence). This CDR3 spans 14 amino acids. Measured with immunoSEQ multiplex PCR; TCRdb has only the in-frame clones, and not every one. The sample holds around 70,000 clones, roughly 88% seen once. The V gene is TRBV7-9, the J gene TRBJ1-1; no clear D. Sequences were derived from CD4+ or CD8+ T cells sorted from blood, sampled in a trial of the OX40 agonist ivuxolimab. The TCR comes from an adult with an advanced solid tumor such as melanoma, head and neck, liver or kidney cancer. The chain's CDR3 is CASSPNRPYTEAFF. The CDR3 nucleotides read TGTGCCAGCAGCCCGAATCGTCCGTACACTGAAGCTTTCTTT.